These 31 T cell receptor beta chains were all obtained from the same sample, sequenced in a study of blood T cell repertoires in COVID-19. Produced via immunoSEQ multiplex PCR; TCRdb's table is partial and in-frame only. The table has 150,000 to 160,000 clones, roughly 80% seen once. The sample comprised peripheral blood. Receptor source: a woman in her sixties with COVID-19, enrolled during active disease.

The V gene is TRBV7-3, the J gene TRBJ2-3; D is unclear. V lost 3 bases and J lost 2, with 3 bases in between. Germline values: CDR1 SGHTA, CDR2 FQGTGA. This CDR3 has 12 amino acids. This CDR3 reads CASSFNTDTQYF. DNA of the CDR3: TGTGCCAGCAGCTTCAACACAGATACGCAGTATTTT.

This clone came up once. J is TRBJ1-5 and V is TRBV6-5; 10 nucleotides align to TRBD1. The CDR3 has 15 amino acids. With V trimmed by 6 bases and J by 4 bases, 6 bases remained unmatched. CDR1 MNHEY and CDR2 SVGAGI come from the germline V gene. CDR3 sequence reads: CASSRDRGGNQPQHF. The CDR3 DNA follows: TGTGCCAGCAGCCGGGACAGGGGAGGTAATCAGCCCCAGCATTTT.

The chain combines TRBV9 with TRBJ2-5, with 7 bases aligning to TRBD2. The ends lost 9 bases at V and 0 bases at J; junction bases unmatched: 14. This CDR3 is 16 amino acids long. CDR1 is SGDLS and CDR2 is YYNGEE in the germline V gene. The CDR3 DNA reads TGTGCCACCTCCCCTAGCGGAGGGCTTAACCAAGAGACCCAGTACTTC. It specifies CATSPSGGLNQETQYF.

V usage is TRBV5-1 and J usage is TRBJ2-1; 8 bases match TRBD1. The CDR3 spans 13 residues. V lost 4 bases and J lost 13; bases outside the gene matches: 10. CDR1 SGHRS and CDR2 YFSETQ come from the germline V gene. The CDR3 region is CASSPNNDRGQFF. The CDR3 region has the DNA TGCGCCAGCAGCCCTAATAATGACAGGGGTCAGTTCTTC. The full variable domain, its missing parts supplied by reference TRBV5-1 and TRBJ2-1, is KAGVTQTPRYLIKTRGQQVTLSCSPISGHRSVSWYQQTPGQGLQFLFEYFSETQRNKGNFPGRFSGRQFSNSRSEMNVSTLELGDSALYLCASSPNNDRGQFFGPGTRLTVL.

The CDR3: CASSYGQRRNTEAFF. The CDR3 region has the DNA TGTGCCAGCAGTTACGGACAGAGGAGAAACACTGAAGCTTTCTTT. The chain links TRBV27 to TRBJ1-1, with TRBD1 as a possible D gene (6 bases). The germline gives CDR1 MNHEY, CDR2 SMNVEV (reference sequence). The CDR3 length is 15 residues. Trimming left V 4 bases short and J 2 bases short, with 14 bases between.

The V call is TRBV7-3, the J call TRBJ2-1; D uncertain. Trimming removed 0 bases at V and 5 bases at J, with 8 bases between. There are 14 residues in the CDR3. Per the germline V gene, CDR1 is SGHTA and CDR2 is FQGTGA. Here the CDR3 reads CASSLTRQNNEQFF. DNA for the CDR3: TGTGCCAGCAGCTTAACGCGGCAGAACAATGAGCAGTTCTTC.

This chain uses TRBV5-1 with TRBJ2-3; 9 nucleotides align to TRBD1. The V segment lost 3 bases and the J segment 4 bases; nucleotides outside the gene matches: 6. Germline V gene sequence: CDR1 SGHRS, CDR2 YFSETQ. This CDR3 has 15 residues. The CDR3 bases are TGCGCCAGCAGCTCCGGGACAGGGACGGCAGATACGCAGTATTTT. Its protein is CASSSGTGTADTQYF.

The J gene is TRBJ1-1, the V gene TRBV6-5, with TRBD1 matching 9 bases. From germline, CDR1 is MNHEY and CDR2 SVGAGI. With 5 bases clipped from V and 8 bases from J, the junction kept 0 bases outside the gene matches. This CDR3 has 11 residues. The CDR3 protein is CASSTGGEAFF. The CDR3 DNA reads TGTGCCAGCAGTACAGGGGGCGAAGCTTTCTTT.

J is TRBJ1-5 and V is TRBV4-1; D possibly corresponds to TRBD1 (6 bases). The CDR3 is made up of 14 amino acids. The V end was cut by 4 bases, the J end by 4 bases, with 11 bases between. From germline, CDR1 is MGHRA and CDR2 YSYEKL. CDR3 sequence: CASSPLDRNQPQHF. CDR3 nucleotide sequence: TGCGCCAGCAGCCCACTCGACAGGAATCAGCCCCAGCATTTT.

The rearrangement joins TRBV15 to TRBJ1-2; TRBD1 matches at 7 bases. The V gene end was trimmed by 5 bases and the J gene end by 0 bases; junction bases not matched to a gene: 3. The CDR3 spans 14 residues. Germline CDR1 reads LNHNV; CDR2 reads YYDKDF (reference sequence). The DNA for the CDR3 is TGTGCCACCAGCGAAGGACAGGCTAACTATGGCTACACCTTC. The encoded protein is CATSEGQANYGYTF.

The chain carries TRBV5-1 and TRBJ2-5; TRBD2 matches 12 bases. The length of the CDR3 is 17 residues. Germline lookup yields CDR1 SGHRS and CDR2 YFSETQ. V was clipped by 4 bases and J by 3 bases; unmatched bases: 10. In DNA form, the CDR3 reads TGCGCCAGCAGCCAACTACTAGCGGGAGGTGGGGAAGAGACCCAGTACTTC. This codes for CASSQLLAGGGEETQYF.

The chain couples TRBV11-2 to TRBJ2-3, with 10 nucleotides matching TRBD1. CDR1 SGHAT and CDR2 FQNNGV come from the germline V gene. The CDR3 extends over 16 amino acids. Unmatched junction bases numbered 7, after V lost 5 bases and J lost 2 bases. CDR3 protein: CASSARDRGFTDTQYF. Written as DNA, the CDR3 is TGTGCCAGCAGCGCCCGGGACAGGGGCTTCACAGATACGCAGTATTTT.

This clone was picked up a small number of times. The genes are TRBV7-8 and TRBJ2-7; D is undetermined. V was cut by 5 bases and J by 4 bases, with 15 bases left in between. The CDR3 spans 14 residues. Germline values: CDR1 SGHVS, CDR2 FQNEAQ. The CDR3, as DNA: TGTGCCAGCAGCCTGAACACAGTCGTTTACGAGCAGTACGTC. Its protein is CASSLNTVVYEQYV.

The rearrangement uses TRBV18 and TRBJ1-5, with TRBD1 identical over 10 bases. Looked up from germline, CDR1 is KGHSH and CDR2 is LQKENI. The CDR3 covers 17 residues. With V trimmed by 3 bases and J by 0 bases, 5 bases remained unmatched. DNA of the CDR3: TGTGCCAGCTCACCCCGGGACAGGGGCGCTAGCAATCAGCCCCAGCATTTT. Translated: CASSPRDRGASNQPQHF.

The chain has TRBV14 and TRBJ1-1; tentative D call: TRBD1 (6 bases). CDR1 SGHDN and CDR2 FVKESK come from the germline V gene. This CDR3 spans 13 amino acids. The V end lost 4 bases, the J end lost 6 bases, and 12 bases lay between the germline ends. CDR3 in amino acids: CASSPTGLSEAFF. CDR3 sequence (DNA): TGTGCCAGCAGCCCCACAGGGTTATCTGAAGCTTTCTTT.

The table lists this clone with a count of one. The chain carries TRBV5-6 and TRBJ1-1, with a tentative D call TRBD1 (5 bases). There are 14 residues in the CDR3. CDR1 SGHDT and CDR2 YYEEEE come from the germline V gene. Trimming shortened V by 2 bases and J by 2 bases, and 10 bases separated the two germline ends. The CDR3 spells CASSLRGHNTEAFF. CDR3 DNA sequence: TGTGCCAGCAGCTTAAGGGGCCACAACACTGAAGCTTTCTTT.

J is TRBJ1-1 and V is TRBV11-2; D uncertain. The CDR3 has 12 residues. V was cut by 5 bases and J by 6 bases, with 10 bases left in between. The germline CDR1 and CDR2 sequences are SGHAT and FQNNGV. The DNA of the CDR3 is TGTGCCAGCAGCGACTCTACGGCTGAAGCTTTCTTT. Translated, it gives CASSDSTAEAFF.

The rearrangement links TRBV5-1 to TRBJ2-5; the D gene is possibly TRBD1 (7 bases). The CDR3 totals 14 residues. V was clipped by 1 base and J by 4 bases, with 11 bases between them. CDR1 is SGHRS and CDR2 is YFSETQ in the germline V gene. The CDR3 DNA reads TGCGCCAGCAGCTTGCAGGGGGGAAGAGAGACCCAGTACTTC. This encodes CASSLQGGRETQYF.

The CDR3 reads CASSQQNAIHTEAFF. In DNA form, the CDR3 reads TGTGCCAGCAGCCAACAGAACGCAATACACACTGAAGCTTTCTTT. The chain employs TRBV14 and TRBJ1-1; D not resolved. This CDR3 region has 15 residues. Germline CDR1 SGHDN, CDR2 FVKESK. V lost 2 bases to trimming and J lost 3 bases, with 13 bases between them.

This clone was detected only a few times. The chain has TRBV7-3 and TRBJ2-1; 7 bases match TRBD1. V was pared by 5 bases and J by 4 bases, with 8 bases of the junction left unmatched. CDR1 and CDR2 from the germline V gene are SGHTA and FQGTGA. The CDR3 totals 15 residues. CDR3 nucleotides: TGTGCCAGCAGCCCGGGACAGAGCGTATACAATGAGCAGTTCTTC. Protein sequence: CASSPGQSVYNEQFF.

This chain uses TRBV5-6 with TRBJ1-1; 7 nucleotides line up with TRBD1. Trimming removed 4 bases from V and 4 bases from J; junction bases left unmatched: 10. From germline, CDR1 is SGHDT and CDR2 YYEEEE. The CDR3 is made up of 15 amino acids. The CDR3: CASSPTRQGITEAFF. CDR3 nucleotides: TGTGCCAGCAGCCCCACCAGACAGGGCATCACTGAAGCTTTCTTT.

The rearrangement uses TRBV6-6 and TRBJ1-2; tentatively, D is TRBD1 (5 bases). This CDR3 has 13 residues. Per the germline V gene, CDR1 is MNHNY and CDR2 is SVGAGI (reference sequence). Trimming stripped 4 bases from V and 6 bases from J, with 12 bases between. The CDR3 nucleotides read TGTGCCAGCAGTTCAGGGATTTTTGATGGCTACACCTTC. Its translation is CASSSGIFDGYTF.

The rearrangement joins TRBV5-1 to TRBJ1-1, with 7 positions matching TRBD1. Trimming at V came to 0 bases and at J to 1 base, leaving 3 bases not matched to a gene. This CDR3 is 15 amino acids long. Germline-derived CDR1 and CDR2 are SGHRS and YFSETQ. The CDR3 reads CASSLGQGRNTEAFF. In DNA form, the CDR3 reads TGCGCCAGCAGCTTGGGACAGGGAAGGAACACTGAAGCTTTCTTT.

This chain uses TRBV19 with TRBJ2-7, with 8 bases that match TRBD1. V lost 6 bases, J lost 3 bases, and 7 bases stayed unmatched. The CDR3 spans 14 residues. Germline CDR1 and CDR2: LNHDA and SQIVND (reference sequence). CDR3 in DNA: TGTGCCAGTAGCCATGACAGGGGCAGCTACGAGCAGTACTTC. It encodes CASSHDRGSYEQYF.

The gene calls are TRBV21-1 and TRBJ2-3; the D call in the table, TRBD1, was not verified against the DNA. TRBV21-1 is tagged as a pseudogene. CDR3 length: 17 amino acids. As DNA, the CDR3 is TGTGCCAGCAGCAAAAACCACGACAGCACTAGCACAGATACGCAGTATTTT. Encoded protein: CASSKNHDSTSTDTQYF.

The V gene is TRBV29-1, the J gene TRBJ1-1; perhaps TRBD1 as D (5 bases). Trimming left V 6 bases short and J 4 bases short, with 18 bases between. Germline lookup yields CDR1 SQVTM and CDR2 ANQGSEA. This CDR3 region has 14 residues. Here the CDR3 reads CSVARGGGVTEAFF. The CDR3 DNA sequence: TGCAGCGTCGCCCGTGGCGGAGGGGTCACTGAAGCTTTCTTT.

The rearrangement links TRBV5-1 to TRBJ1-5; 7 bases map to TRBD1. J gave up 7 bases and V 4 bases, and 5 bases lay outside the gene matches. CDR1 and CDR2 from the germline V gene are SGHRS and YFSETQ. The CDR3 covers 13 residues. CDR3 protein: CASSRGRGQPQHF. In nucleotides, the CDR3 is TGCGCCAGCAGCAGGGGGCGCGGGCAGCCCCAGCATTTT.

The CDR3 reads CASRDTGERGYTF. The CDR3 DNA is TGTGCCAGCAGAGATACAGGGGAAAGGGGCTACACCTTC. This chain uses TRBV6-5 with TRBJ1-2; 7 nucleotides align to TRBD1. The germline V gene encodes CDR1 MNHEY and CDR2 SVGAGI. The CDR3 spans 13 residues. V shed 6 bases, J shed 8 bases, and the junction held 9 bases outside the gene matches.

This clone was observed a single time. The DNA for the CDR3 is TGTGCCAGCACTTTGACACCCCTGAACACTGAAGCTTTCTTT. Translation gives CASTLTPLNTEAFF. V is TRBV6-5 and J is TRBJ1-1; D remains unclear. The CDR3 spans 14 residues. V lost 7 bases and J 0 bases, leaving 12 bases between the germline ends. Per germline, CDR1 MNHEY and CDR2 SVGAGI.

CDR3 in amino acids: CASSRGGDQETQYF. The CDR3 DNA reads as TGCGCCAGCAGCAGAGGAGGGGACCAAGAGACCCAGTACTTC. J is TRBJ2-5 and V is TRBV10-1; perhaps TRBD2 as D (6 bases). This CDR3 comprises 14 residues. Trimming took 6 bases from V and 0 from J, leaving 11 bases between them. The germline V gene has CDR1 WNHNN and CDR2 SYGVQD (reference sequence).

The CDR3 sequence is CASSSGPPGADTQYF. Here the CDR3 DNA reads TGTGCCAGCAGCTCCGGCCCTCCGGGGGCAGATACGCAGTATTTT. V gene TRBV7-3 combines with J gene TRBJ2-3; a possible D gene is TRBD2 (6 bases). The CDR3 spans 15 residues. Per germline, CDR1 SGHTA and CDR2 FQGTGA. Trimming removed 4 bases from V and 4 bases from J, with 15 bases in between.